One and the same sample provided the 23 T cell receptor beta chains below, sequenced in a study of blood T cell repertoires in COVID-19. Only in-frame clones appear in the TCRdb table, and some are missing; sequencing was by immunoSEQ multiplex PCR. The profile shows about 100,000 clones, 90% of them singletons. Sequencing was performed on peripheral blood. Source of these receptors: a young man with COVID-19, enrolled during active disease.

The chain employs TRBV5-4 and TRBJ1-1, with a weak D call TRBD1 (6 bases). This CDR3 has 12 residues. The germline V gene has CDR1 SGHNT and CDR2 YYREEE (reference sequence). V was pared by 4 bases and J by 5 bases, with 9 bases between. The CDR3 coding sequence is TGTGCCAGCAGCGAACAGGGAACTGAAGCTTTCTTT. Protein product: CASSEQGTEAFF. The variable domain in full, completed from reference TRBV5-4 and TRBJ1-1, reads ETGVTQSPTHLIKTRGQQVTLRCSSQSGHNTVSWYQQALGQGPQFIFQYYREEENGRGNFPPRFSGLQFPNYSSELNVNALELDDSALYLCASSEQGTEAFFGQGTRLTVV.

The chain carries TRBV7-2 and TRBJ2-1, with 8 bases matching TRBD2. V was pared by 5 bases and J by 6 bases, with 6 bases of the junction left unmatched. The CDR3 is 14 residues long. Per germline, CDR1 SGHTA and CDR2 FQGNSA. The CDR3 nucleotides read TGTGCCAGCAGCCTAAGCGGGAGAGTCAATGAGCAGTTCTTC. It translates to CASSLSGRVNEQFF.

The rearrangement joins TRBV6-6 to TRBJ2-7, with unresolved D. This CDR3 is built from 12 residues. With 7 bases removed from V and 7 bases from J, the gap between germline ends came to 14 bases. Germline V CDR1 and CDR2: MNHNY, SVGAGI (reference sequence). DNA of the CDR3: TGTGCCAGCACCACAACCCTGTTTGAGCAGTACTTC. It specifies CASTTTLFEQYF.

The chain employs TRBV19 and TRBJ2-7; 7 bases map to TRBD1. The CDR3 length is 13 residues. Germline V CDR1 and CDR2: LNHDA, SQIVND (reference sequence). V lost 3 bases, J lost 2 bases, and 1 base stayed unmatched. CDR3 sequence (DNA): TGTGCCAGTAGTATCGGACAGGCCTACGAGCAGTACTTC. It specifies CASSIGQAYEQYF.

CDR3 region: CASSQDSGQNTEAFF. CDR3 bases: TGCGCCAGCAGCCAAGATTCAGGACAGAACACTGAAGCTTTCTTT. The chain has TRBV4-3 and TRBJ1-1; possibly TRBD1 for D (5 bases). The germline V gene has CDR1 LGHNA and CDR2 YSLEER. The CDR3 consists of 15 residues. V lost 0 bases to trimming and J lost 1 base, with 9 bases between them.

The genes are TRBV19 and TRBJ1-2; D gene uncertain. V lost 3 bases and J lost 4, with 12 bases in between. Germline V gene data show CDR1 as LNHDA and CDR2 as SQIVND (reference sequence). The CDR3 loop spans 14 amino acids. CDR3 sequence (DNA): TGTGCCAGTAGTATCGAGGGCCTTCCCTATGGCTACACCTTC. Protein sequence: CASSIEGLPYGYTF.

The CDR3 bases are TGTGCCAGCAGCTTGAGTGGAGATACGCAGTATTTT. It codes for CASSLSGDTQYF. The J gene is TRBJ2-3, the V gene TRBV11-3; the D is unclear. CDR3 size: 12 residues. CDR1 and CDR2 (germline): SGHNT, YENEEA. V was cut by 3 bases and J by 5 bases, with 6 bases left in between.

As DNA, the CDR3 is TGTGCCACCGGCGGTAGGACAGGGAGAGCGGAGACCCAGTACTTC. Its translation is CATGGRTGRAETQYF. V is TRBV15 and J is TRBJ2-5; 8 positions match TRBD1. The germline V gene has CDR1 LNHNV and CDR2 YYDKDF (reference sequence). The CDR3 is 15 amino acids. V dropped 8 bases and J dropped 5; count of bases not matched to a gene: 13.

This rearrangement joins TRBV27 to TRBJ2-1, with TRBD2 matching over 7 bases. V shed 6 bases, J shed 14 bases, and the junction held 10 bases outside the gene matches. This CDR3 comprises 12 residues. Per germline, CDR1 MNHEY and CDR2 SMNVEV (reference sequence). The CDR3 DNA reads as TGTGCCAGCAGACCCTCCGGGACTAAGGAGTTCTTC. It yields the protein CASRPSGTKEFF.

The CDR3 DNA sequence: TGTGCCAGCAGTTCCCGGTTCACCGGGGAGCTGTTTTTT. Its protein product is CASSSRFTGELFF. V is TRBV28 and J is TRBJ2-2; D ambiguous. Germline values: CDR1 MDHEN, CDR2 SYDVKM. The CDR3 loop spans 13 amino acids. With 4 bases removed from V and 4 bases from J, the gap between germline ends came to 7 bases.

The rearrangement uses TRBV18 and TRBJ2-7; TRBD2 aligns across 12 bases. Germline V gene data show CDR1 as KGHSH and CDR2 as LQKENI. V dropped 3 bases and J dropped 4; count of bases not matched to a gene: 7. The CDR3 has 16 residues. CDR3 nucleotides: TGTGCCAGCTCACCCCCGACTAGCGGGAGTAGTTACGAGCAGTACTTC. As protein: CASSPPTSGSSYEQYF.

This chain uses TRBV5-1 with TRBJ2-7, with TRBD1 matching over 7 bases. The CDR3 is made up of 14 amino acids. The J segment lost 0 bases and the V segment lost 4 bases, leaving 4 bases of the junction unmatched. Germline lookup yields CDR1 SGHRS and CDR2 YFSETQ. The CDR3 nucleotides read TGCGCCAGCAGCCTACAGGGGTCCTCCTACGAGCAGTACTTC. This codes for CASSLQGSSYEQYF.

The chain is built from TRBV28 and TRBJ2-5; TRBD1 aligns across 8 bases. From germline, CDR1 is MDHEN and CDR2 SYDVKM. The V gene end was trimmed by 3 bases and the J gene end by 5 bases; junction bases not matched to a gene: 5. This CDR3 comprises 14 residues. CDR3 DNA: TGTGCCAGCAGTTTGTGGACAGGGACCGAGACCCAGTACTTC. Its protein product is CASSLWTGTETQYF.

The chain has TRBV11-3 and TRBJ2-1; possibly TRBD2 for D (6 bases). Germline CDR1 SGHNT, CDR2 YENEEA. Trimming removed 5 bases from V and 2 bases from J, with 13 bases in between. The CDR3 is made up of 15 amino acids. The CDR3 bases are TGTGCCAGCAGCCCGGGACTTCGAACCTACAATGAGCAGTTCTTC. This translates into CASSPGLRTYNEQFF.

The V gene is TRBV18, the J gene TRBJ1-1; D ambiguous. Germline assignment: CDR1 KGHSH and CDR2 LQKENI. The CDR3 runs to 14 residues. V was shortened by 3 bases and J by 4 bases, with 12 bases between the two germline ends. The CDR3 bases are TGTGCCAGCTCACCGGGCATGGCGGGCACTGAAGCTTTCTTT. It is translated as CASSPGMAGTEAFF.

The chain carries TRBV18 and TRBJ2-1; 13 bases line up with TRBD2. V was clipped by 3 bases and J by 3 bases; unmatched bases: 2. The length of the CDR3 is 16 residues. The germline gives CDR1 KGHSH, CDR2 LQKENI. The CDR3: CASSPWTSGSYNEQFF. Here the CDR3 DNA reads TGTGCCAGCTCACCTTGGACTAGCGGGAGCTACAATGAGCAGTTCTTC.

The V call is TRBV10-3, the J call TRBJ1-2, with 8 bases aligning to TRBD1. Germline assignment: CDR1 ENHRY and CDR2 SYGVKD. The trim removed 0 bases at V and 2 bases at J, leaving 8 bases unmatched. The CDR3 loop spans 17 amino acids. The CDR3 DNA reads TGTGCCATCAGTGAGTCGAGCCTTTGGACAGGGAACTATGGCTACACCTTC. Its protein product is CAISESSLWTGNYGYTF.

This chain connects TRBV12-5 to TRBJ1-1; D perhaps matches TRBD1 (6 bases). The germline V gene has CDR1 LGHNT and CDR2 FRNRAP. This CDR3 contains 12 residues. V was shortened by 11 bases and J by 7 bases, with 17 bases between the two germline ends. The CDR3 sequence: CAGITGKGEAFF. As DNA, the CDR3 is TGTGCTGGTATAACAGGGAAAGGTGAAGCTTTCTTT.

This chain connects TRBV6-5 to TRBJ2-7; the match to TRBD2 covers 10 bases. Germline trimming cut 6 bases from V and 0 bases from J; bases unmatched to any gene: 5. The CDR3 consists of 15 residues. The germline V gene has CDR1 MNHEY and CDR2 SVGAGI. This CDR3 is CASSLLAGSSYEQYF. CDR3 DNA: TGTGCCAGCAGCCTACTAGCGGGGAGCTCCTACGAGCAGTACTTC.

V gene TRBV10-1 combines with J gene TRBJ2-1; TRBD2 is a possible D gene (6 bases). The CDR3 totals 16 residues. CDR1 and CDR2 from the germline V gene are WNHNN and SYGVQD (reference sequence). Trimming pared 5 bases from V and 4 bases from J, leaving 18 bases between. CDR3 in amino acids: CASSKALAGGYNEQFF. The CDR3 DNA sequence: TGCGCCAGCAGTAAAGCGCTAGCTGGAGGGTACAATGAGCAGTTCTTC.

The CDR3 DNA is TGTGCCAGCAGCCATTGGACACCCTCGAGGGGCTACACCTTC. Translated, it gives CASSHWTPSRGYTF. This chain joins TRBV3-1 (or the pseudogene TRBV3-2) and TRBJ1-2, with D tentatively TRBD1 (5 bases). The V gene's germline CDR1 is LGHDT and CDR2 YNNKEL (reference sequence). V was trimmed by 3 bases and J by 8 bases, leaving 16 bases between them. The CDR3 runs 14 residues.

The rearrangement uses TRBV28 and TRBJ2-5; 10 nucleotides line up with TRBD2. J lost 5 bases, V lost 0 bases, and 6 bases had no gene match. CDR3 length: 16 amino acids. Germline CDR1 is MDHEN and CDR2 is SYDVKM. The CDR3 DNA is TGTGCCAGCAGTTTATGGCTAGCGGGAGTGGTGGAGACCCAGTACTTC. This sequence encodes CASSLWLAGVVETQYF. The whole variable domain, filled in from reference TRBV28 and TRBJ2-5, reads DVKVTQSSRYLVKRTGEKVFLECVQDMDHENMFWYRQDPGLGLRLIYFSYDVKMKEKGDIPEGYSVSREKKERFSLILESASTNQTSMYLCASSLWLAGVVETQYFGPGTRLLVL.

The genes are TRBV19 and TRBJ2-7; 7 bases agree with TRBD1. Looked up from germline, CDR1 is LNHDA and CDR2 is SQIVND (reference sequence). V gave up 8 bases and J gave up 0 bases; unmatched junction bases: 10. The CDR3 runs 15 residues. In nucleotides, the CDR3 is TGTGCCAGTCGCCGGACAGGCTTGTCCTCCTACGAGCAGTACTTC. Residues: CASRRTGLSSYEQYF.